This T cell receptor (delta chain) was captured in a study of γδ T cells in repeated Plasmodium falciparum infection. Overall study findings and caveats: Malian children's Vdelta2-negative repertoires appeared more expanded and less diverse than Australians'. In Vdelta2-negative, largely Vdelta1+, gammadelta repertoires, repeated controlled infections appeared to drive clonal selection waves. Donors in Mali lived in a small rural village, largely one ethnic group.

This CDR3 is built from 24 residues. In germline, CDR1 is GEAIGNYY, CDR2 EKD. TCRdb re-processed the multiplex PCR reads using CATT. This table has 80,000 to 95,000 delta-chain clones, under 1.5% appearing once. Gammadelta T cells were flow-sorted from PBMC into Vgamma9/Vdelta2+ and Vdelta2-negative populations for bulk analysis. Comments on this clone: The antigen remains undetermined. One base separates it from a far larger clone, so it is likely a read error.

This chain uses TRDV2 with TRDJ1, with 9 positions matching TRDD3. The J gene, missing from TCRdb, was assigned here through DNA to germline matching. Sequencing was carried out using gamma-delta T cells from blood. The TCR sequence derives from a pool of human donors (malaria-infected and uninfected, not separated). The CDR3: CACDTVQFISKLGDSHGYTDKLIF. In DNA form, the CDR3 reads TGTGCCTGCGACACCGTTCAGTTTATCTCTAAACTGGGGGACAGCCACGGGTACACCGATAAACTCATCTTT.